Presented here are 8 T cell receptor beta chains from one specimen sequenced in a study of cytomegalovirus exposure and HLA in healthy donors. Primers: 60 Vbeta forward and 13 Jbeta reverse. Profiling relied on immunoSEQ multiplex PCR, and the TCRdb table lists in-frame clones only, not all of them. This sample has around 170,000 clones; 60% to 80% occur once, and the top ten carry about 1.5%. Sequencing used PBMCs. The receptor source for this set is a male donor in good health and CMV-seronegative.

The V call is TRBV30, the J call TRBJ2-1, with 10 bases that match TRBD1. V lost 0 bases and J lost 7; bases outside the gene matches: 3. The CDR3 has 14 residues. Germline V gene data show CDR1 as GTSNPN and CDR2 as SVGIG (reference sequence). The CDR3 DNA reads as TGTGCCTGGAGTGTAGGGACAGGGGCGAATGAGCAGTTCTTC. Translated, it gives CAWSVGTGANEQFF.

This clone has only one observation. V gene TRBV7-6 combines with J gene TRBJ2-1, with 11 positions matching TRBD2. V lost 4 bases to trimming and J lost 4 bases; unmatched junction nucleotides: 6. The V gene's germline CDR1 is SGHVS and CDR2 FNYEAQ. This CDR3 spans 16 amino acids. In DNA, the CDR3 is TGTGCCAGCAGCTCCCCGACTAGCGGGGAGTACAATGAGCAGTTCTTC. This translates into CASSSPTSGEYNEQFF.

There are a few counts of this clone. The chain has TRBV5-1 and TRBJ2-3; D possibly corresponds to TRBD2 (6 bases). This CDR3 has 15 amino acids. Per the germline V gene, CDR1 is SGHRS and CDR2 is YFSETQ. V was trimmed by 7 bases and J by 0 bases, leaving 15 bases between them. CDR3 protein: CASGMDGSSTDTQYF. The CDR3 nucleotides are TGCGCCAGCGGAATGGACGGGAGTAGCACAGATACGCAGTATTTT. The complete variable domain, with remaining parts taken from reference TRBV5-1 and TRBJ2-3, reads KAGVTQTPRYLIKTRGQQVTLSCSPISGHRSVSWYQQTPGQGLQFLFEYFSETQRNKGNFPGRFSGRQFSNSRSEMNVSTLELGDSALYLCASGMDGSSTDTQYFGPGTRLTVL.

This chain links TRBV5-4 with TRBJ2-7, with 7 nucleotides matching TRBD2. This CDR3 has 16 amino acids. The ends lost 2 bases at V and 0 bases at J; junction bases unmatched: 8. Germline V CDR1 and CDR2: SGHNT, YYREEE (reference sequence). CDR3 sequence: CASSFNSGPSSYEQYF. The CDR3 DNA reads as TGTGCCAGCAGCTTCAATAGCGGGCCTAGCTCCTACGAGCAGTACTTC. Full variable domain (remainder filled in from reference TRBV5-4 and TRBJ2-7): ETGVTQSPTHLIKTRGQQVTLRCSSQSGHNTVSWYQQALGQGPQFIFQYYREEENGRGNFPPRFSGLQFPNYSSELNVNALELDDSALYLCASSFNSGPSSYEQYFGPGTRLTVT.

The rearrangement uses TRBV10-3 and TRBJ2-3; D is possibly TRBD1 (6 bases). From germline, CDR1 is ENHRY and CDR2 SYGVKD. The CDR3 loop spans 15 amino acids. Between the trimmed V and J ends, which lost 9 bases and 0 bases, there was a span of 16 bases. CDR3 sequence reads: CAMAPGQSSTDTQYF. The DNA for the CDR3 is TGTGCCATGGCCCCCGGACAGTCTAGCACAGATACGCAGTATTTT.

This clone was counted only a few times. V and J are TRBV11-2 and TRBJ1-1; TRBD1 aligns across 9 bases. Germline CDR1 is SGHAT and CDR2 is FQNNGV. The CDR3 loop spans 16 amino acids. V lost 5 bases and J lost 0; bases outside the gene matches: 7. The CDR3, as DNA: TGTGCCAGCAGCCCAGCGGGACAGGGTTTGAACACTGAAGCTTTCTTT. Protein product: CASSPAGQGLNTEAFF.

The rearrangement uses TRBV6-1 and TRBJ1-2, with unresolved D. The V gene lost 1 base and the J gene lost 4 bases, with 13 bases spanning the gap. In germline, CDR1 is MNHNS, CDR2 SASEGT. The CDR3 sequence is 15 residues long. CDR3 bases: TGTGCCAGCAGTGAAGTTCGGGGTGCCGCCTATGGCTACACCTTC. Its translation: CASSEVRGAAYGYTF.

There are a few counts of this clone. The chain combines TRBV10-3 with TRBJ1-4; D is ambiguous. V was pared by 0 bases and J by 7 bases, with 18 bases between. CDR3 length: 17 amino acids. CDR1 is ENHRY and CDR2 is SYGVKD in the germline V gene. The CDR3 DNA reads as TGTGCCATCAGTGAGTCGAGAAGGGTAGGAGGATCTGAAAAACTGTTTTTT. It codes for CAISESRRVGGSEKLFF.